This T cell receptor beta chain is from a study of blood T cell repertoires in COVID-19. Overall study: The cDNA or gDNA used as material had been derived from T cells, B-cell-depleted T cells, or PBMCs.

Assay: immunoSEQ multiplex PCR; the TCRdb copy retains only in-frame clones and omits some. Of 100,000 or so clones in the sample, 80% to 90% were seen once. After removal of 4 bases from V and 4 bases from J, the junction contained 7 bases not matched to a gene. Germline lookup yields CDR1 MGHRA and CDR2 YSYEKL. The CDR3 totals 15 residues. Sequenced sample: peripheral blood. The chain recombines TRBV4-1 with TRBJ2-3; the match to TRBD2 covers 8 bases. The clonotype originates from a woman aged 70 to 79 with acute or convalescent COVID-19. Written as DNA, the CDR3 is TGCGCCAGCAGCCGAGACAGCGGGAGAGCAGATACGCAGTATTTT. Its protein product is CASSRDSGRADTQYF.